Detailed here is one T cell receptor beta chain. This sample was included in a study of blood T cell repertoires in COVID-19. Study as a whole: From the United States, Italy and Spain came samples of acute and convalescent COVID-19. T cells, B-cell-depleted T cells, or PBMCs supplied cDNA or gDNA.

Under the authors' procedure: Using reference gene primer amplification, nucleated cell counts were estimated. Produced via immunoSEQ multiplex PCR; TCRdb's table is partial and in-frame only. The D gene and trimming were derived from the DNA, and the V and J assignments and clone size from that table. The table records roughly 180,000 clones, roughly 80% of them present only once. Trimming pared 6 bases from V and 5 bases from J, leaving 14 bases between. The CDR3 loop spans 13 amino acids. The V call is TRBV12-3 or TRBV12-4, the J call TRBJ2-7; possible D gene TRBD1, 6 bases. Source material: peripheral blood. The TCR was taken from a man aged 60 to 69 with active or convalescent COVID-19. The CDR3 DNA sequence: TGTGCCAGCAGGATACAGGGTCGGAACGAGCAGTACTTC. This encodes CASRIQGRNEQYF.